Below are 27 T cell receptor beta chains sequenced from a single sample in a study of long-term antiretroviral therapy in people with HIV. Version v3.0 of the immunoSEQ assay ran at survey level. Sequencing was performed with immunoSEQ multiplex PCR; in TCRdb, only in-frame clones are kept and a portion is missing. The sample has around 39,000 clones; roughly 80% are singletons. Sequences were derived from unsorted PBMCs, sampled 1 year after starting antiretroviral therapy. The source of these receptors is a man between 18 and 29 years old with HIV.

The chain recombines TRBV28 with TRBJ1-1; D is perhaps TRBD1 (5 bases). This CDR3 contains 11 residues. CDR1 is MDHEN and CDR2 is SYDVKM in the germline V gene. V dropped 11 bases and J dropped 5 bases, with 12 bases sitting between them. The CDR3 spells CASVRGTEAFF. In nucleotides, the CDR3 is TGTGCCTCTGTCCGGGGGACTGAAGCTTTCTTT. Looking up the rest from reference TRBV28 and TRBJ1-1 gives the full variable domain: DVKVTQSSRYLVKRTGEKVFLECVQDMDHENMFWYRQDPGLGLRLIYFSYDVKMKEKGDIPEGYSVSREKKERFSLILESASTNQTSMYLCASVRGTEAFFGQGTRLTVV.

The V and J genes are TRBV10-3 and TRBJ2-7; D gene uncertain. The CDR3 has 13 residues. V was trimmed by 3 bases and J by 3 bases, leaving 9 bases between them. The germline V gene has CDR1 ENHRY and CDR2 SYGVKD. In DNA form, the CDR3 reads TGTGCCATCAGTGAACCACAAAACTACGAGCAGTACTTC. Its protein product is CAISEPQNYEQYF.

This clone was detected only a few times. The chain couples TRBV7-9 to TRBJ2-5, with a tentative D call TRBD2 (6 bases). CDR1 is SEHNR and CDR2 is FQNEAQ in the germline V gene (reference sequence). The V end was cut by 2 bases, the J end by 3 bases, with 16 bases between. The CDR3 sequence is 16 residues long. The CDR3 loop is CASSLKGQRTKETQYF. In nucleotides, the CDR3 is TGTGCCAGCAGCTTAAAGGGTCAAAGGACTAAAGAGACCCAGTACTTC.

The chain carries TRBV10-1 and TRBJ2-7, with D maybe TRBD1 (5 bases). The CDR3 runs 13 residues. Germline lookup yields CDR1 WNHNN and CDR2 SYGVQD (reference sequence). The germline V and J ends were trimmed by 11 bases and 1 base, with 15 bases remaining between them. The CDR3 DNA sequence: TGCGCCTGGACAAAGGGGATATCCTACGAGCAGTACTTC. Protein: CAWTKGISYEQYF.

The V call is TRBV27, the J call TRBJ1-2; TRBD1 is a possible D gene (5 bases). Germline V gene data show CDR1 as MNHEY and CDR2 as SMNVEV (reference sequence). The CDR3 extends over 16 amino acids. V was cut by 4 bases and J by 5 bases, with 20 bases left in between. The DNA of the CDR3 is TGTGCCAGCAGTTCCCTTTTCCGGGACCGACCTTATGGCTACACCTTC. It encodes CASSSLFRDRPYGYTF.

This clone was seen only a few times. The J gene is TRBJ1-3, the V gene TRBV29-1; a weak D match, TRBD1 (6 bases). Trimming pared 7 bases from V and 2 bases from J, leaving 6 bases between. Germline V CDR1 and CDR2: SQVTM, ANQGSEA. This CDR3 has 11 amino acids. Here the CDR3 DNA reads TGCAGCGGACAGGCTGGAAACACCATATATTTT. It codes for CSGQAGNTIYF.

The rearrangement joins TRBV7-6 to TRBJ2-6; D call uncertain. There are 13 residues in the CDR3. Trimming removed 5 bases at V and 6 bases at J, with 8 bases between. Germline CDR1 SGHVS, CDR2 FNYEAQ. The CDR3 DNA reads TGTGCCAGCAGCCCATTAGTGGCCAACGTCCTGACTTTC. Translating gives CASSPLVANVLTF.

The V gene is TRBV15, the J gene TRBJ2-1; 9 bases fit TRBD1. The germline gives CDR1 LNHNV, CDR2 YYDKDF (reference sequence). The CDR3 totals 16 residues. The junction had 5 bases not matched to a gene; V was cut back by 0 bases and J by 5 bases. The CDR3 DNA follows: TGTGCCACCAGCAGAGATCGTACAGGGGGCCACAATGAGCAGTTCTTC. Protein: CATSRDRTGGHNEQFF.

The chain joins TRBV14 to TRBJ2-1; 10 bases match TRBD2. Trimming removed 1 base from V and 9 bases from J; junction bases left unmatched: 6. The CDR3 is made up of 15 amino acids. Germline CDR1 SGHDN, CDR2 FVKESK. The CDR3 protein is CASSQVGLAGVEQFF. For the CDR3, the DNA is TGTGCCAGCAGCCAAGTAGGGCTAGCGGGGGTTGAGCAGTTCTTC.

In this sample, this clone turned up once. This sequence joins TRBV15 and TRBJ1-1; TRBD1 agrees at 7 bases. This CDR3 spans 14 amino acids. Germline trimming cut 4 bases from V and 1 base from J; bases unmatched to any gene: 3. The germline V gene encodes CDR1 LNHNV and CDR2 YYDKDF (reference sequence). The CDR3 DNA reads TGTGCCACCAGCACCCGGGACAGGAACACTGAAGCTTTCTTT. This codes for CATSTRDRNTEAFF.

The sample holds a few counts of this clone. This chain connects TRBV7-9 to TRBJ1-1, with 11 bases that match TRBD1. Germline values: CDR1 SEHNR, CDR2 FQNEAQ (reference sequence). V dropped 0 bases and J dropped 5; count of bases not matched to a gene: 2. The CDR3 length is 15 residues. This CDR3 reads CASSLAGQGVTEAFF. The CDR3, as DNA: TGTGCCAGCAGCTTAGCGGGACAGGGGGTGACTGAAGCTTTCTTT.

V usage is TRBV13 and J usage is TRBJ2-1; TRBD2 might be the D (6 bases). CDR1 and CDR2 (germline): PRHDT, FYEKMQ (reference sequence). The CDR3 has 13 residues. Trimming pared 0 bases from V and 9 bases from J, leaving 9 bases between. CDR3 in amino acids: CASSLGAGTEQFF. CDR3 nucleotide sequence: TGTGCCAGCAGCTTAGGGGCGGGAACTGAGCAGTTCTTC.

This clone occurred once. The J gene is TRBJ2-3, the V gene TRBV27; 7 bases agree with TRBD1. In germline, CDR1 is MNHEY, CDR2 SMNVEV (reference sequence). The CDR3 is 14 residues long. V lost 6 bases and J lost 4; bases outside the gene matches: 7. The CDR3 loop is CASSPLGTADTQYF. DNA of the CDR3: TGTGCCAGCAGCCCCCTGGGGACAGCAGATACGCAGTATTTT.

This clone occurred once. The V call is TRBV5-5, the J call TRBJ1-1; 9 nucleotides match TRBD1. CDR1 SGHKS and CDR2 YYEKEE come from the germline V gene (reference sequence). The length of the CDR3 is 16 residues. J lost 2 bases, V lost 4 bases, and 9 bases had no gene match. Here the CDR3 DNA reads TGTGCCAGCAGCGTCACCGGGACAGGGCTCAACACTGAAGCTTTCTTT. Amino acids: CASSVTGTGLNTEAFF.

The rearrangement links TRBV27 to TRBJ1-1; D is undetermined. Germline CDR1 is MNHEY and CDR2 is SMNVEV (reference sequence). Trimming removed 0 bases from V and 1 base from J, with 9 bases in between. The CDR3 contains 15 residues. The CDR3 protein is CASSLSWVANTEAFF. CDR3 sequence (DNA): TGTGCCAGCAGTTTATCGTGGGTGGCGAACACTGAAGCTTTCTTT.

This clone showed up just once. This chain joins TRBV11-2 and TRBJ1-1, with D unresolved. With 2 bases removed from V and 0 bases from J, the gap between germline ends came to 10 bases. Germline CDR1 SGHAT, CDR2 FQNNGV. CDR3 length equals 15 residues. CDR3 in DNA: TGTGCCAGCAGCTTATTGAGGGAGGTGAACACTGAAGCTTTCTTT. Its protein product is CASSLLREVNTEAFF.

CDR3 sequence reads: CASSLVGGSYNEQFF. In DNA, the CDR3 is TGTGCCAGCAGCTTAGTCGGCGGGTCCTACAATGAGCAGTTCTTC. The chain links TRBV7-8 to TRBJ2-1; perhaps TRBD2 as D (5 bases). CDR1 and CDR2 (germline): SGHVS, FQNEAQ. V was pared by 1 base and J by 1 base, with 8 bases between. The CDR3 has 15 amino acids.

This chain uses TRBV11-3 with TRBJ2-7; D remains unclear. This CDR3 has 14 residues. V lost 1 base to trimming and J lost 2 bases, with 9 bases between them. Germline V gene data show CDR1 as SGHNT and CDR2 as YENEEA. CDR3 nucleotide sequence: TGTGCCAGCAGCTTAGGCGGTACCACCTACGAGCAGTACTTC. Translation gives CASSLGGTTYEQYF.

The CDR3 DNA reads as TGTGCCAGCAGTTACGGGAGGGGCACTGAAGCTTTCTTT. It specifies CASSYGRGTEAFF. The chain couples TRBV6-5 to TRBJ1-1; TRBD1 might be the D (5 bases). The CDR3 is 13 residues long. Per the germline V gene, CDR1 is MNHEY and CDR2 is SVGAGI. V gave up 2 bases and J gave up 4 bases, with 8 bases separating them.

The rearrangement joins TRBV19 to TRBJ1-5, with a weak D call TRBD1 (5 bases). Germline loops: CDR1 LNHDA, CDR2 SQIVND (reference sequence). This CDR3 contains 15 residues. Trimming took off 5 bases at V and 7 bases at J, with 18 bases between the two ends. The CDR3 region is CASSPSGGKGQPQHF. CDR3 nucleotides: TGTGCCAGTAGTCCCTCTGGGGGGAAAGGGCAGCCCCAGCATTTT.

This clone has a handful of counts. The V call is TRBV18, the J call TRBJ1-2, with TRBD1 matching 7 bases. The CDR3 covers 13 residues. V dropped 1 base and J dropped 4; count of bases not matched to a gene: 0. In germline, CDR1 is KGHSH, CDR2 LQKENI. The CDR3 bases are TGTGCCAGCTCACCACGGGACAGCTATGGCTACACCTTC. Translated: CASSPRDSYGYTF.

The V and J genes are TRBV27 and TRBJ2-1, with 7 bases fitting TRBD2. Germline CDR1 is MNHEY and CDR2 is SMNVEV (reference sequence). The V gene end was trimmed by 5 bases and the J gene end by 9 bases; junction bases not matched to a gene: 13. The CDR3 contains 15 residues. CDR3 region: CASSPLREGPGEQFF. The CDR3 bases are TGTGCCAGCAGTCCCCTAAGGGAGGGCCCGGGTGAGCAGTTCTTC.

The chain links TRBV27 to TRBJ2-1, with TRBD1 matching over 9 bases. The V gene's germline CDR1 is MNHEY and CDR2 SMNVEV (reference sequence). The CDR3 has 14 amino acids. J gave up 8 bases and V 5 bases, and 7 bases lay outside the gene matches. The CDR3 sequence: CASSPGQGMYEQFF. The CDR3 nucleotides read TGTGCCAGCAGTCCGGGACAGGGTATGTATGAGCAGTTCTTC.

V is TRBV19 and J is TRBJ1-5, with 7 positions matching TRBD1. Germline assignment: CDR1 LNHDA and CDR2 SQIVND (reference sequence). The CDR3 is 13 amino acids. Germline trimming cut 2 bases from V and 9 bases from J; bases unmatched to any gene: 4. This CDR3 reads CASSIQGVGPQHF. DNA for the CDR3: TGTGCCAGTAGTATACAGGGGGTGGGGCCCCAGCATTTT. The full variable domain, in which reference TRBV19 and TRBJ1-5 provide the parts outside the CDR3, is DGGITQSPKYLFRKEGQNVTLSCEQNLNHDAMYWYRQDPGQGLRLIYYSQIVNDFQKGDIAEGYSVSREKKESFPLTVTSAQKNPTAFYLCASSIQGVGPQHFGDGTRLSIL.

This clone showed up just once. The chain couples TRBV21-1 to TRBJ1-1. TRBV21-1 is described as a pseudogene. This CDR3 is built from 14 residues. CDR3 region: CASSKVGLNTEAFF. In DNA form, the CDR3 reads TGTGCCAGCAGCAAAGTAGGATTGAACACTGAAGCTTTCTTT.

CDR3 sequence: CASSLDEQYF. In nucleotides, the CDR3 is TGCGCCAGCAGCTTGGACGAGCAGTACTTC. The chain recombines TRBV5-1 with TRBJ2-7; D not certain. The length of the CDR3 is 10 residues. Germline V lookup: CDR1 SGHRS, CDR2 YFSETQ. Trimming stripped 0 bases from V and 5 bases from J, with 0 bases between. Complete variable domain (other parts from reference TRBV5-1 and TRBJ2-7): KAGVTQTPRYLIKTRGQQVTLSCSPISGHRSVSWYQQTPGQGLQFLFEYFSETQRNKGNFPGRFSGRQFSNSRSEMNVSTLELGDSALYLCASSLDEQYFGPGTRLTVT.

The rearrangement uses TRBV7-6 and TRBJ1-1; D uncertain. Trimming removed 4 bases from V and 5 bases from J, with 11 bases in between. The germline V gene encodes CDR1 SGHVS and CDR2 FNYEAQ. This CDR3 contains 13 residues. DNA of the CDR3: TGTGCCAGCAGCTCTCTGACTGGAACTGAAGCTTTCTTT. Protein: CASSSLTGTEAFF.